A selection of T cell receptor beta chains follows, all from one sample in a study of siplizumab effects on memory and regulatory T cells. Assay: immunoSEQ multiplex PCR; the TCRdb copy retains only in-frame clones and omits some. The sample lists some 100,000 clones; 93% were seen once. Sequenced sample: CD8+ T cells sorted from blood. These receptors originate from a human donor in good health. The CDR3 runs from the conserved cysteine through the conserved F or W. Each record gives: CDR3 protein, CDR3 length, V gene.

cdr3_aa: CASSSMTGPSYEQYF; cdr3_length: 15; v_call: TRBV4-1
cdr3_aa: CASSLRTDLNTEAFF; cdr3_length: 15; v_call: TRBV5-1
cdr3_aa: CASSPGAGRLYTGELFF; cdr3_length: 17; v_call: TRBV7-2
cdr3_aa: CASRLGTAYEQYF; cdr3_length: 13; v_call: TRBV27
cdr3_aa: CASTQDGGGLYTGELFF; cdr3_length: 17; v_call: TRBV5-5
cdr3_aa: CSVDSPFEAFF; cdr3_length: 11; v_call: TRBV29-1
cdr3_aa: CASSVGSHGEFF; cdr3_length: 12; v_call: TRBV5-6
cdr3_aa: CASSQLAGQETQYF; cdr3_length: 14; v_call: TRBV4-1
cdr3_aa: CASSHGQGPYNEQFF; cdr3_length: 15; v_call: TRBV6-1
cdr3_aa: CASSLRGATNEKLFF; cdr3_length: 15; v_call: TRBV27
cdr3_aa: CASSYPGEEQYF; cdr3_length: 12; v_call: TRBV6-5
cdr3_aa: CARLFRTGNTIYF; cdr3_length: 13; v_call: TRBV19
cdr3_aa: CASSPTGEYGNIQYF; cdr3_length: 15; v_call: TRBV27
cdr3_aa: CSARTNYGYTF; cdr3_length: 11; v_call: TRBV20-1
cdr3_aa: CASSGPLRESPLHF; cdr3_length: 14; v_call: TRBV7-6